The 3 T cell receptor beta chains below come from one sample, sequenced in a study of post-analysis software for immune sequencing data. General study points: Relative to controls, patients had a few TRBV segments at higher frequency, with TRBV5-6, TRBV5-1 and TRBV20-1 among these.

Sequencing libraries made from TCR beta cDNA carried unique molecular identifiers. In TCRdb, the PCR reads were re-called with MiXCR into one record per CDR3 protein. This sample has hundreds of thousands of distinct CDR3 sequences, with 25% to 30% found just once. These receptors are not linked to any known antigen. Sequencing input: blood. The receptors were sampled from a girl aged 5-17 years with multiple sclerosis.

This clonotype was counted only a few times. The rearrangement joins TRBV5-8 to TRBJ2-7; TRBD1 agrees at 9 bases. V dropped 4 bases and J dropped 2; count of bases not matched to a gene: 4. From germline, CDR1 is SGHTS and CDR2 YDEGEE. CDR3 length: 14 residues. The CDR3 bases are TGTGCCAGCAGCATTGACAGGGGGGCCTACGAGCAGTACTTC. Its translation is CASSIDRGAYEQYF.

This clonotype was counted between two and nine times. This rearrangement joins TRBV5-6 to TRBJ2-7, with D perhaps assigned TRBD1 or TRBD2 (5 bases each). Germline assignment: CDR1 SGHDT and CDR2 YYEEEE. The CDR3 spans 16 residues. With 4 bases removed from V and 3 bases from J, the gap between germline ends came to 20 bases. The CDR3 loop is CASSPGRPPGLYEQYF. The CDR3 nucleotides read TGTGCCAGCAGCCCCGGTCGTCCGCCGGGGCTCTACGAGCAGTACTTC. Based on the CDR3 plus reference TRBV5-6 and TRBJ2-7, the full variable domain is DAGVTQSPTHLIKTRGQQVTLRCSPKSGHDTVSWYQQALGQGPQFIFQYYEEEERQRGNFPDRFSGHQFPNYSSELNVNALLLGDSALYLCASSPGRPPGLYEQYFGPGTRLTVT.

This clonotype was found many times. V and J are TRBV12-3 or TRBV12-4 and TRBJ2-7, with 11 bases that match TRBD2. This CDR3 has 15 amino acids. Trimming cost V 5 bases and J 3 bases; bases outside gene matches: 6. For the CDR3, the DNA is TGTGCCAGCAGTCTCGGCGGACTAGCGGGCTACGAGCAGTACTTC. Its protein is CASSLGGLAGYEQYF.